This T cell receptor (beta chain) comes out of a study of early T cells in non-severe SARS-CoV-2 infection. The wider study: Chains from this unsorted whole-blood bulk RNA could not be paired. Study-level findings and limits: VDJdb-based annotation leaned toward anti-spike CD8 responses and missed private and CD4 specificities.

Unique molecular identifiers were affixed to single, distinct cDNA molecules. A single record per CDR3 protein comes from TCRdb applying MiXCR to the 5' RACE reads. The sample yields some 40,000 distinct CDR3 sequences, 5% to 6% seen once. Germline V gene lookup returns CDR1 DFQATT and CDR2 SNEGSKA (reference sequence). V lost 2 bases and J lost 0; bases outside the gene matches: 7. This CDR3 is built from 15 residues. This clonotype has at least ten counts. The antigen is not known. This clonotype was sampled from an adult who was a healthcare worker with PCR-confirmed SARS-CoV-2 infection or an uninfected control (not recorded which). Source material: whole blood. J is TRBJ2-7 and V is TRBV20-1; 7 bases agree with TRBD1. The CDR3 DNA reads TGCAGTGCTAGAAAATACCGGGACAGCTCCTACGAGCAGTACTTC. It translates to CSARKYRDSSYEQYF.